Listed below are T cell receptor beta chains from one sample, sequenced in a study of identical twins. TCRdb passed the 5' RACE reads through MiXCR, listing each CDR3 protein once. Of 1,800,000 or so distinct CDR3 sequences in the sample, about 32% are singletons; the top ten hold about 0.25%. What was sequenced was cord blood. These receptors all come from a newborn girl in good health. Both conserved end residues are part of each CDR3. D genes are given only for firm matches. Size values are once, few and many counts, or a class for expanded clones, and some rows have none.

J gene | V gene | D gene | clone size | CDR3 protein | CDR3 DNA
TRBJ1-1 | TRBV24-1 | TRBD1 | few | CATSDFGQGALLLRNTEAFF | TGTGCCACCAGTGATTTCGGACAGGGGGCCCTTTTACTCCGGAACACTGAAGCTTTCTTT
TRBJ2-7 | TRBV6-2/TRBV6-3 | TRBD1 | NA | CASSYTSDRGPYEQYF | TGTGCCAGCAGTTACACCTCGGACAGGGGTCCCTACGAGCAGTACTTC
TRBJ1-2 | TRBV20-1 | NA | few | CSRQSNYGYTF | TGCAGTAGACAGTCTAACTATGGCTACACCTTC
TRBJ2-3 | TRBV5-1 | NA | many | CASSLAAGTDTQYF | TGTGCCAGCAGCTTAGCCGCTGGCACAGATACGCAGTATTTT
TRBJ2-5 | TRBV25-1 | TRBD2 | many | CASSESGLAGGTIGQETQYF | TGTGCCAGCAGTGAATCAGGACTAGCGGGAGGGACCATAGGGCAAGAGACCCAGTACTTC
TRBJ2-4 | TRBV3-1 | TRBD2 | few | CASSPRGGQNIQYF | TGTGCCAGCAGCCCCCGGGGGGGTCAAAACATTCAGTACTTC
TRBJ2-5 | TRBV7-9 | NA | many | CASSFSGETQYF | TGTGCCAGCAGTTTCTCGGGGGAGACCCAGTACTTC
TRBJ1-2 | TRBV12-3/TRBV12-4 | TRBD1 | few | CASSLGDSFSGYTF | TGTGCCAGCAGTTTAGGGGACAGTTTCAGTGGCTACACCTTC
TRBJ2-3 | TRBV5-1 | NA | NA | CASRPGAADTQYF | TGCGCCAGCAGGCCGGGGGCCGCAGATACGCAGTATTTT
TRBJ2-1 | TRBV12-3/TRBV12-4 | NA | once | CASSLLGGGRNEQFF | TGTGCCAGCAGTTTGTTAGGGGGGGGTCGCAATGAGCAGTTCTTC
TRBJ2-5 | TRBV10-3 | TRBD2 | NA | CAIGTSGSPETQYF | TGTGCCATCGGGACTAGCGGGTCCCCAGAGACCCAGTACTTC
TRBJ1-5 | TRBV20-1 | NA | NA | CSARSNRGNQPQHF | TGCAGTGCTAGATCAAACCGGGGGAATCAGCCCCAGCATTTT
TRBJ2-7 | TRBV20-1 | NA | NA | CSADPVGTPSYEQYF | TGCAGTGCTGACCCAGTGGGGACACCCTCCTACGAGCAGTACTTC
TRBJ2-1 | TRBV12-3/TRBV12-4 | TRBD2 | few | CASSFEDGGASYNEQFF | TGTGCCAGCAGTTTCGAGGACGGGGGGGCCTCCTACAATGAGCAGTTCTTC
TRBJ2-7 | TRBV20-1 | NA | few | CSARGQIPTYEQYF | TGCAGTGCTAGAGGGCAAATCCCTACCTACGAGCAGTACTTC
TRBJ2-7 | TRBV24-1 | NA | few | CATSDSAQESYEQYF | TGTGCCACCAGTGATTCTGCCCAGGAATCCTACGAGCAGTACTTC
TRBJ1-4 | TRBV20-1 | TRBD1 | NA | CSARGTGGVTNEKLFF | TGCAGTGCTAGAGGGACAGGGGGAGTAACTAATGAAAAACTGTTTTTT
TRBJ1-2 | TRBV14 | NA | NA | CASSHSAFYGYTF | TGTGCCAGCAGCCACTCCGCCTTCTATGGCTACACCTTC
TRBJ2-7 | TRBV28 | NA | NA | CASSLTGSSSYEQYF | TGTGCCAGCAGCTTGACAGGTTCGAGCTCCTACGAGCAGTACTTC
TRBJ2-1 | TRBV4-2 | NA | many | CASSQDTHEQFF | TGTGCCAGCAGCCAAGATACCCATGAGCAGTTCTTC
TRBJ2-3 | TRBV14 | NA | NA | CASSQDSPGRDTQYF | TGTGCCAGCAGCCAAGATTCCCCAGGGAGAGATACGCAGTATTTT
TRBJ2-7 | TRBV20-1 | NA | NA | CSADPVGTPSHEQYF | TGCAGTGCTGACCCAGTGGGGACACCCTCCCACGAGCAGTACTTC
TRBJ2-7 | TRBV14 | NA | few | CASSLLGRRNEQYF | TGTGCCAGCAGCCTTTTAGGCCGTAGGAACGAGCAGTACTTC
TRBJ1-1 | TRBV11-2 | TRBD1 | NA | CASSLTGGASYTEAFF | TGTGCCAGCAGTCTCACAGGGGGCGCGTCTTACACTGAAGCTTTCTTT
TRBJ2-3 | TRBV4-2 | NA | NA | CASSQEPRREDTQYF | TGTGCCAGCAGCCAAGAACCCAGGAGGGAAGATACGCAGTATTTT
TRBJ1-2 | TRBV3-1 | TRBD1 | NA | CASTLSDRGSYGYTF | TGTGCCAGCACCCTAAGCGACAGGGGTTCCTATGGCTACACCTTC
TRBJ2-2 | TRBV27 | NA | NA | CASSLSENTGELFF | TGTGCCAGCAGTTTGTCAGAAAACACCGGGGAGCTGTTTTTT
TRBJ2-1 | TRBV10-2 | NA | many | CASSESREQFF | TGCGCCAGCAGTGAGAGCCGTGAGCAGTTCTTC
TRBJ1-1 | TRBV6-1 | NA | NA | CASSEGLQGGAFF | TGTGCCAGCAGTGAGGGGTTGCAGGGCGGCGCTTTCTTT
TRBJ1-4 | TRBV4-2 | NA | NA | CASSQDGQGDNEKLFF | TGTGCCAGCAGCCAAGATGGCCAGGGCGACAATGAAAAACTGTTTTTT
TRBJ1-2 | TRBV7-2 | TRBD1 | NA | CASSLYPGGRGYTF | TGTGCCAGCAGCTTATACCCAGGGGGAAGGGGCTACACCTTC
TRBJ2-1 | TRBV18 | NA | NA | CASSPGEAYNEQFF | TGTGCCAGCTCACCGGGGGAGGCCTACAATGAGCAGTTCTTC
TRBJ2-7 | TRBV12-3/TRBV12-4 | NA | NA | CASSRQAHSREQYF | TGTGCCAGCAGTCGACAGGCTCACAGTCGCGAGCAGTACTTC
TRBJ2-5 | TRBV27 | NA | once | CASSPRPRVETQYF | TGTGCCAGCAGTCCCCGACCGCGGGTGGAGACCCAGTACTTC
TRBJ2-7 | TRBV20-1 | TRBD1 | many | CSATRQGYEQYF | TGCAGTGCTACAAGACAGGGCTACGAGCAGTACTTC
TRBJ2-7 | TRBV28 | NA | few | CASRTITAYEQYF | TGTGCCAGTAGGACTATAACGGCCTACGAGCAGTACTTC
TRBJ2-7 | TRBV7-9 | TRBD1 | NA | CASSSPLRGQGYEQYF | TGTGCCAGCAGCTCACCCCTTCGAGGACAGGGATACGAGCAGTACTTC
TRBJ2-5 | TRBV25-1 | TRBD1 | NA | CASSEYLWDRSTQYF | TGTGCCAGCAGTGAATACTTATGGGACAGGTCGACCCAGTACTTC
TRBJ1-2 | TRBV7-9 | TRBD1 | many | CASSLSWTGNYGYTF | TGTGCCAGCAGCTTATCCTGGACAGGGAACTATGGCTACACCTTC
TRBJ1-2 | TRBV20-1 | NA | few | CSALQGRGNGYTF | TGCAGTGCCCTACAGGGACGGGGGAATGGCTACACCTTC
TRBJ2-5 | TRBV4-1 | NA | NA | CASRQTPGTRYNEQYF | TGCGCCAGCAGGCAAACCCCCGGGACCCGGTACAATGAGCAGTACTTC
TRBJ2-7 | TRBV12-3/TRBV12-4 | TRBD2 | NA | CASNFGGRAIGSSYNEQYF | TGTGCCAGCAACTTTGGGGGGAGGGCTATTGGAAGCTCCTACAATGAGCAGTACTTC